This passage covers 10 T cell receptor beta chains from one sample sequenced in a study of neurological immune-mediated disorders. TCRdb fed the 5' RACE reads into MiXCR, producing one record per CDR3 protein. The data hold under 85,000 distinct CDR3 sequences, with over 5% observed a single time. Sequencing was carried out using PBMCs. The receptors derive from a human donor with multiple sclerosis. The donor label of this sample is uncertain.

Many counts were recorded for this clonotype. The V and J genes are TRBV20-1 and TRBJ2-1; D may be TRBD1 (5 bases). This CDR3 is 14 amino acids long. Trimming took 3 bases from V and 1 from J, leaving 10 bases between them. The germline gives CDR1 DFQATT, CDR2 SNEGSKA (reference sequence). CDR3 in amino acids: CSASPGLSYNEQFF. In DNA, the CDR3 is TGCAGTGCTAGCCCAGGGTTATCCTACAATGAGCAGTTCTTC.

This clonotype occurred many times. The chain couples TRBV5-4 to TRBJ2-7; 16 bases are a match to TRBD2. Germline loops: CDR1 SGHNT, CDR2 YYREEE (reference sequence). J was trimmed by 7 bases and V by 5 bases; bases with no gene match: 15. This CDR3 has 18 amino acids. This CDR3 is CASRPTGTSGGAAAEQYF. The CDR3, as DNA: TGTGCCAGCAGGCCGACCGGGACTAGCGGGGGGGCCGCGGCAGAGCAGTACTTC.

This clonotype was picked up many times. This chain uses TRBV5-1 with TRBJ2-7; D assignment may be TRBD1 or TRBD2 (5 bases each). Germline values: CDR1 SGHRS, CDR2 YFSETQ. The germline V and J ends were trimmed by 4 bases and 3 bases, with 17 bases remaining between them. This CDR3 comprises 15 residues. The DNA for the CDR3 is TGCGCCAGCAGCAAACCTCACAGGAGGCTCTACGAGCAGTACTTC. Translated, it gives CASSKPHRRLYEQYF.

This clonotype was seen at least ten times. This sequence joins TRBV29-1 and TRBJ2-5; D perhaps matches TRBD2 (5 bases). The V gene's germline CDR1 is SQVTM and CDR2 ANQGSEA. V was pared by 5 bases and J by 5 bases, with 15 bases between. The CDR3 length is 13 residues. The chain's CDR3 is CSVSGNPRETQYF. In nucleotides, the CDR3 is TGCAGCGTTTCCGGGAACCCTCGGGAGACCCAGTACTTC.

This clonotype was recorded at least ten times. The CDR3 is CSVQWTTGMIAEAFF. CDR3 bases: TGCAGCGTTCAATGGACGACGGGAATGATCGCTGAAGCTTTCTTT. V and J are TRBV29-1 and TRBJ1-1; D remains unclear. From germline, CDR1 is SQVTM and CDR2 ANQGSEA. V lost 5 bases and J lost 6, with 22 bases in between. The CDR3 contains 15 residues.

This clonotype was seen at least ten times. This chain uses TRBV3-1 with TRBJ2-5; 11 bases agree with TRBD2. CDR1 LGHDT and CDR2 YNNKEL come from the germline V gene (reference sequence). The trim removed 4 bases at V and 5 bases at J, leaving 3 bases unmatched. The CDR3 covers 14 residues. CDR3 protein: CASSPSGGWETQYF. CDR3 in DNA: TGTGCCAGCAGCCCTAGCGGGGGGTGGGAGACCCAGTACTTC.

The chain links TRBV5-1 to TRBJ1-1; tentatively, D is TRBD1 (6 bases). Germline-derived CDR1 and CDR2 are SGHRS and YFSETQ. The CDR3 has 13 amino acids. With 4 bases removed from V and 7 bases from J, the gap between germline ends came to 14 bases. CDR3 amino acids: CASSVPGGSEAFF. The CDR3 DNA follows: TGCGCCAGCAGCGTCCCGGGGGGCAGTGAAGCTTTCTTT. Filled out from reference TRBV5-1 and TRBJ1-1, the complete variable domain reads KAGVTQTPRYLIKTRGQQVTLSCSPISGHRSVSWYQQTPGQGLQFLFEYFSETQRNKGNFPGRFSGRQFSNSRSEMNVSTLELGDSALYLCASSVPGGSEAFFGQGTRLTVV.

This clonotype was recorded many times. The chain employs TRBV5-1 and TRBJ2-3; D uncertain. Trimming removed 0 bases at V and 2 bases at J, with 10 bases between. CDR1 is SGHRS and CDR2 is YFSETQ in the germline V gene. The CDR3 runs to 15 residues. Here the CDR3 reads CASSLGLRNTDTQYF. CDR3 coding DNA: TGCGCCAGCAGCTTGGGTTTGCGCAACACAGATACGCAGTATTTT.

The sample holds many counts of this clonotype. This chain connects TRBV20-1 to TRBJ2-3; TRBD2 matches at 11 bases. This CDR3 is built from 14 residues. Trimming removed 3 bases from V and 8 bases from J; junction bases left unmatched: 7. The V gene's germline CDR1 is DFQATT and CDR2 SNEGSKA (reference sequence). CDR3 residues: CSARPLAGGITQYF. DNA for the CDR3: TGCAGTGCTAGGCCCTTAGCGGGGGGGATTACGCAGTATTTT.

This clonotype was recorded at least ten times. This chain uses TRBV20-1 with TRBJ1-1; unclear D gene. Trimming left V 1 base short and J 1 base short, with 4 bases between. Germline loops: CDR1 DFQATT, CDR2 SNEGSKA (reference sequence). CDR3 length equals 12 residues. The CDR3 sequence: CSARVQNTEAFF. In nucleotides, the CDR3 is TGCAGTGCTAGAGTTCAGAACACTGAAGCTTTCTTT.